The 27 T cell receptor beta chains given below trace back to one sample, sequenced in a study of blood T cell repertoires in COVID-19. Clones were read by immunoSEQ multiplex PCR, and TCRdb kept only the in-frame ones, dropping some. The sample has fewer than 100,000 clones; less than 90% are singletons. Sequences were obtained from peripheral blood. These TCRs come from a man aged 60-69 years with acute or convalescent COVID-19.

The chain uses TRBV29-1 and TRBJ2-5; D is perhaps TRBD2 (6 bases). The CDR3 totals 12 residues. CDR1 is SQVTM, CDR2 ANQGSEA, per germline. The V and J ends lost 6 bases and 5 bases respectively, with 13 bases between them. CDR3 residues: CSVRGGVETQYF. In DNA, the CDR3 is TGCAGCGTGCGAGGCGGGGTGGAGACCCAGTACTTC. Variable domain in full (rest from reference TRBV29-1 and TRBJ2-5): SAVISQKPSRDICQRGTSLTIQCQVDSQVTMMFWYRQQPGQSLTLIATANQGSEATYESGFVIDKFPISRPNLTFSTLTVSNMSPEDSSIYLCSVRGGVETQYFGPGTRLLVL.

This chain connects TRBV6-2 or TRBV6-3 to TRBJ2-1; 11 positions agree with TRBD2. Germline V gene lookup returns CDR1 MNHEY and CDR2 SVGEGT. Unmatched junction bases numbered 6, after V lost 5 bases and J lost 6 bases. The CDR3 sequence is 15 residues long. Here the CDR3 reads CASSLELAGGNEQFF. For the CDR3, the DNA is TGTGCCAGCAGTCTGGAGCTAGCGGGGGGCAATGAGCAGTTCTTC.

CDR3 loop: CASSLGRNTEAFF. In nucleotides, the CDR3 is TGTGCCAGCAGCTTAGGGAGGAACACTGAAGCTTTCTTT. The chain has TRBV6-2 or TRBV6-3 and TRBJ1-1, with no clear D. V was trimmed by 6 bases and J by 1 base, leaving 9 bases between them. The CDR3 runs 13 residues. Germline-derived CDR1 and CDR2 are MNHEY and SVGEGT.

This clone appeared a few times. The chain carries TRBV19 and TRBJ2-5; D not certain. The CDR3 loop spans 11 amino acids. The germline gives CDR1 LNHDA, CDR2 SQIVND (reference sequence). The germline V and J ends were trimmed by 3 bases and 5 bases, with 4 bases remaining between them. The CDR3 protein is CASSIQETQYF. The CDR3 coding sequence is TGTGCCAGTAGTATTCAGGAGACCCAGTACTTC.

This clone turned up a few times. V and J are TRBV27 and TRBJ2-7; TRBD1 is a possible D gene (6 bases). From germline, CDR1 is MNHEY and CDR2 SMNVEV (reference sequence). V lost 6 bases and J lost 2, with 14 bases in between. This CDR3 spans 14 amino acids. The CDR3 reads CASSATRTAYEQYF. CDR3 DNA sequence: TGTGCCAGCAGCGCTACTCGGACAGCCTACGAGCAGTACTTC.

The rearrangement links TRBV7-9 to TRBJ1-2; D is ambiguous. The CDR3 is made up of 11 amino acids. Germline CDR1 SEHNR, CDR2 FQNEAQ (reference sequence). V was cut by 2 bases and J by 6 bases, with 4 bases left in between. Here the CDR3 reads CASSLLHGYTF. The DNA for the CDR3 is TGTGCCAGCAGCTTACTCCATGGCTACACCTTC.

The chain combines TRBV2 with TRBJ1-3; TRBD1 aligns across 7 bases. Germline V gives CDR1 SNHLY, CDR2 FYNNEI. The trim removed 4 bases at V and 2 bases at J, leaving 2 bases unmatched. The CDR3 consists of 14 residues. CDR3: CASSGGTAGNTIYF. CDR3 nucleotide sequence: TGTGCCAGCAGTGGAGGGACAGCTGGAAACACCATATATTTT.

The J gene is TRBJ2-7, the V gene TRBV18; D remains unclear. Germline V lookup: CDR1 KGHSH, CDR2 LQKENI. The V and J ends lost 2 bases and 6 bases respectively, with 17 bases between them. The CDR3 loop spans 15 amino acids. The CDR3 DNA sequence: TGTGCCAGCTCACCAGGTCCTGTTAGACCGGGCGAGCAGTACTTC. Amino acid sequence: CASSPGPVRPGEQYF.

V is TRBV7-2 and J is TRBJ1-6; D possibly corresponds to TRBD1 (5 bases). The germline gives CDR1 SGHTA, CDR2 FQGNSA. The V end was cut by 6 bases, the J end by 7 bases, with 16 bases between. CDR3 size: 15 residues. CDR3 sequence (DNA): TGTGCCAGCAGTCTACTCGTGGGGGGGAATTCACCCCTCCACTTT. Translating it yields CASSLLVGGNSPLHF. The full variable domain, its missing parts supplied by reference TRBV7-2 and TRBJ1-6, is GAGVSQSPSNKVTEKGKDVELRCDPISGHTALYWYRQSLGQGLEFLIYFQGNSAPDKSGLPSDRFSAERTGGSVSTLTIQRTQQEDSAVYLCASSLLVGGNSPLHFGNGTRLTVT.

The chain carries TRBV5-4 and TRBJ2-2, with D tentatively TRBD1 (6 bases). The CDR3 has 13 amino acids. V was shortened by 4 bases and J by 3 bases, with 7 bases between the two germline ends. Germline CDR1 and CDR2: SGHNT and YYREEE (reference sequence). CDR3 protein: CASSTGYTGELFF. CDR3 in DNA: TGTGCCAGCAGCACAGGGTACACCGGGGAGCTGTTTTTT.

CDR3 nucleotide sequence: TGCGCCAGCAGCCCCGGACAAGGAGGGGGCGGATCGGTTGTCTCCTACGAGCAGTACTTC. It encodes CASSPGQGGGGSVVSYEQYF. The gene calls are TRBV5-1 and TRBJ2-7; the D gene is possibly TRBD1 (7 bases). Germline CDR1 is SGHRS and CDR2 is YFSETQ. The CDR3 spans 20 residues. V was trimmed by 4 bases and J by 0 bases, leaving 29 bases between them.

The table lists this clone with a few counts. J is TRBJ1-1 and V is TRBV19; TRBD1 is a possible D gene (6 bases). The CDR3 has 15 amino acids. V lost 2 bases and J lost 4, with 14 bases in between. Looked up from germline, CDR1 is LNHDA and CDR2 is SQIVND (reference sequence). Here the CDR3 reads CASSISTGGPTEAFF. The DNA for the CDR3 is TGTGCCAGTAGTATATCGACAGGAGGACCCACTGAAGCTTTCTTT.

This chain connects TRBV19 to TRBJ2-7; the match to TRBD2 covers 9 bases. The CDR3 has 14 amino acids. J lost 3 bases, V lost 5 bases, and 5 bases had no gene match. Germline CDR1 and CDR2: LNHDA and SQIVND (reference sequence). The CDR3 reads CASSGSGGLYEQYF. CDR3 nucleotides: TGTGCCAGTAGTGGGAGCGGGGGGCTCTACGAGCAGTACTTC.

This clone has just one count. The chain couples TRBV5-1 to TRBJ1-1, with 7 bases aligning to TRBD1. Germline V gene sequence: CDR1 SGHRS, CDR2 YFSETQ. There are 14 residues in the CDR3. V trimming: 6 bases; J trimming: 1 base; junction bases outside the gene matches: 6. CDR3: CASKPQGSNTEAFF. CDR3 bases: TGCGCCAGCAAACCACAGGGGTCGAACACTGAAGCTTTCTTT.

The chain recombines TRBV10-1 with TRBJ2-2; tentative D call: TRBD1 (5 bases). Germline CDR1 is WNHNN and CDR2 is SYGVQD (reference sequence). The length of the CDR3 is 13 residues. V dropped 5 bases and J dropped 5 bases, with 9 bases sitting between them. CDR3 in amino acids: CASSSGSTGELFF. As DNA, the CDR3 is TGCGCCAGCAGTTCAGGGTCGACCGGGGAGCTGTTTTTT.

The V gene is TRBV6-5, the J gene TRBJ1-5, with 9 bases that match TRBD1. Looked up from germline, CDR1 is MNHEY and CDR2 is SVGAGI. J gave up 7 bases and V 6 bases, and 10 bases lay outside the gene matches. The CDR3 is 15 amino acids. The DNA for the CDR3 is TGTGCCAGCAGCTTAGGGACAGGGCGAGGGCAGCCCCAGCATTTT. This gives the protein CASSLGTGRGQPQHF.

This chain joins TRBV4-1 and TRBJ2-3; TRBD2 matches 8 bases. After removal of 3 bases from V and 3 bases from J, the junction contained 8 bases not matched to a gene. Germline-derived CDR1 and CDR2 are MGHRA and YSYEKL. The length of the CDR3 is 16 residues. CDR3: CASSQTPGLVTDTQYF. DNA for the CDR3: TGCGCCAGCAGCCAGACACCGGGACTAGTTACAGATACGCAGTATTTT.

The chain recombines TRBV30 with TRBJ1-5, with a possible D match to TRBD1 (5 bases). Trimming pared 0 bases from V and 6 bases from J, leaving 15 bases between. This CDR3 comprises 15 residues. Germline-derived CDR1 and CDR2 are GTSNPN and SVGIG (reference sequence). CDR3 residues: CAWSVPVGAVQPQHF. CDR3 DNA sequence: TGTGCCTGGAGTGTCCCCGTTGGGGCCGTTCAGCCCCAGCATTTT.

The chain carries TRBV11-2 and TRBJ1-4, with 7 bases lining up with TRBD1. CDR1 and CDR2 from the germline V gene are SGHAT and FQNNGV. This CDR3 region has 16 residues. V lost 3 bases and J lost 0; bases outside the gene matches: 4. CDR3 in amino acids: CASSLGQLATNEKLFF. The CDR3 nucleotides read TGTGCCAGCAGCTTGGGACAGCTTGCAACTAATGAAAAACTGTTTTTT.

The rearrangement joins TRBV7-2 to TRBJ1-2; 7 bases are shared with TRBD1. The germline gives CDR1 SGHTA, CDR2 FQGNSA. The junction had 10 bases not matched to a gene; V was cut back by 1 base and J by 5 bases. The CDR3 is made up of 16 amino acids. This CDR3 reads CASSLVEGGTSYGYTF. CDR3 sequence (DNA): TGTGCCAGCAGCTTAGTAGAAGGGGGCACCAGTTATGGCTACACCTTC. The full variable domain, with the rest looked up from reference TRBV7-2 and TRBJ1-2, is GAGVSQSPSNKVTEKGKDVELRCDPISGHTALYWYRQSLGQGLEFLIYFQGNSAPDKSGLPSDRFSAERTGGSVSTLTIQRTQQEDSAVYLCASSLVEGGTSYGYTFGSGTRLTVV.

The CDR3 DNA reads as TGTGCCACCAGTGACTTGGTCGGGGATCTTGCAACTAATGAAAAACTGTTTTTT. Its protein product is CATSDLVGDLATNEKLFF. This chain joins TRBV24-1 and TRBJ1-4, with D unresolved. CDR1 and CDR2 (germline): KGHDR, SFDVKD. CDR3 length equals 18 residues. The ends were cut back, 4 bases at V and 0 bases at J, with 17 bases in the middle.

The V gene is TRBV24-1, the J gene TRBJ1-2; 8 bases fit TRBD1. The germline V gene encodes CDR1 KGHDR and CDR2 SFDVKD. This CDR3 has 15 residues. The ends lost 9 bases at V and 5 bases at J; junction bases unmatched: 13. The CDR3 here is CATYMGGQGIYGYTF. CDR3 sequence (DNA): TGTGCCACCTATATGGGAGGACAGGGAATTTATGGCTACACCTTC.

The chain couples TRBV13 to TRBJ1-3; 8 positions agree with TRBD1. The germline CDR1 and CDR2 sequences are PRHDT and FYEKMQ (reference sequence). V was clipped by 5 bases and J by 2 bases; unmatched bases: 8. The CDR3 covers 16 residues. The CDR3 is CASSTRTGRTGNTIYF. CDR3 DNA sequence: TGTGCCAGCAGCACCCGGACAGGGAGGACTGGAAACACCATATATTTT.

The chain carries TRBV10-1 and TRBJ1-1; weak D call: TRBD1 (6 bases). CDR1 and CDR2 from the germline V gene are WNHNN and SYGVQD (reference sequence). The V and J ends lost 2 bases and 8 bases respectively, with 18 bases between them. The CDR3 consists of 15 residues. For the CDR3, the DNA is TGCGCCAGCAGTGAGGACCTGGTGGGGGGGCAAGAAGCTTTCTTT. It translates to CASSEDLVGGQEAFF.

In this sample, this clone turned up once. This chain links TRBV15 with TRBJ1-2; 11 nucleotides line up with TRBD1. The V gene end was trimmed by 3 bases and the J gene end by 2 bases; junction bases not matched to a gene: 2. CDR1 is LNHNV and CDR2 is YYDKDF in the germline V gene (reference sequence). This CDR3 has 15 residues. CDR3 sequence: CATSSRDRGNYGYTF. In DNA, the CDR3 is TGTGCCACCAGCAGTCGGGACAGGGGGAACTATGGCTACACCTTC.

The rearrangement uses TRBV19 and TRBJ1-3; maybe TRBD1 (5 bases). The CDR3 contains 15 residues. Germline loops: CDR1 LNHDA, CDR2 SQIVND (reference sequence). Between the trimmed V and J ends, which lost 9 bases and 0 bases, there was a span of 15 bases. CDR3 sequence reads: CASITDSNSGNTIYF. For the CDR3, the DNA is TGTGCCAGCATTACCGACAGCAACTCTGGAAACACCATATATTTT. Using reference TRBV19 and TRBJ1-3 for the parts outside the CDR3, the full variable domain is DGGITQSPKYLFRKEGQNVTLSCEQNLNHDAMYWYRQDPGQGLRLIYYSQIVNDFQKGDIAEGYSVSREKKESFPLTVTSAQKNPTAFYLCASITDSNSGNTIYFGEGSWLTVV.

This clone was seen a single time. The chain carries TRBV4-3 and TRBJ2-7, with D tentatively TRBD1 (6 bases). Trimming pared 2 bases from V and 8 bases from J, leaving 19 bases between. CDR3 length: 15 residues. Germline V gives CDR1 LGHNA, CDR2 YSLEER. The CDR3: CASSQLTGTSHKQYF. The DNA for the CDR3 is TGCGCCAGCAGCCAACTCACCGGGACATCCCACAAGCAGTACTTC.